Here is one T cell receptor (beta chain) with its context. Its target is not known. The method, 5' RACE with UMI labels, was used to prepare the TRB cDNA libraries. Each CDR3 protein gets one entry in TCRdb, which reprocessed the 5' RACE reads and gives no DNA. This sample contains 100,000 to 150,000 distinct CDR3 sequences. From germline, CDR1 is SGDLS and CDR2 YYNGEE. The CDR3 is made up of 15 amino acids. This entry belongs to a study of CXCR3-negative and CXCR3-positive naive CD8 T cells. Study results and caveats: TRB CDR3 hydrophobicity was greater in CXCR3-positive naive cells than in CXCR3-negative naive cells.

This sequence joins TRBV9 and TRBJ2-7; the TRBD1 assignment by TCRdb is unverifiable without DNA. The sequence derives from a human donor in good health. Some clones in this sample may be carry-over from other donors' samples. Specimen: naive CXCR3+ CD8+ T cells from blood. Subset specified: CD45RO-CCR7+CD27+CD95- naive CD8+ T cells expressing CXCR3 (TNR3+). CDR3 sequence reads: CASSATGGTIYEQYF.